The 9 T cell receptor beta chains presented below share a single source sample, sequenced in a study of blood T cell repertoires in COVID-19. Clones were sequenced by immunoSEQ multiplex PCR, and TCRdb holds only the in-frame ones, with some missing. The repertoire has around 37,000 clones, roughly 87% of them found once; the top ten carry around 1.8%. The sample was peripheral blood. These TCRs come from a man aged 45-60 years with active or convalescent COVID-19.

The chain recombines TRBV2 with TRBJ2-1; 8 bases align to TRBD2. Germline V CDR1 and CDR2: SNHLY, FYNNEI. There are 13 residues in the CDR3. The V gene end was trimmed by 5 bases and the J gene end by 9 bases; junction bases not matched to a gene: 6. CDR3 DNA sequence: TGTGCCAGCAGTTTCGGACTAGCCCTTGAGCAGTTCTTC. Its protein is CASSFGLALEQFF.

This clone was recorded only once. The rearrangement uses TRBV19 and TRBJ2-3; 8 nucleotides agree with TRBD2. CDR1 and CDR2 from the germline V gene are LNHDA and SQIVND (reference sequence). With 9 bases clipped from V and 4 bases from J, the junction kept 12 bases outside the gene matches. This CDR3 region has 15 residues. The CDR3, as DNA: TGTGCCAGCAGGGTCGGCGGGAGGTTCGCAGATACGCAGTATTTT. This sequence encodes CASRVGGRFADTQYF. Based on the CDR3 plus reference TRBV19 and TRBJ2-3, the full variable domain is DGGITQSPKYLFRKEGQNVTLSCEQNLNHDAMYWYRQDPGQGLRLIYYSQIVNDFQKGDIAEGYSVSREKKESFPLTVTSAQKNPTAFYLCASRVGGRFADTQYFGPGTRLTVL.

The V call is TRBV4-3, the J call TRBJ2-7, with 8 bases that match TRBD1. The CDR3 is made up of 14 amino acids. Germline CDR1 reads LGHNA; CDR2 reads YSLEER. J lost 3 bases, V lost 1 base, and 2 bases had no gene match. The CDR3 DNA follows: TGCGCCAGCAGCCAAGGACAGGGGAACTACGAGCAGTACTTC. The encoded protein is CASSQGQGNYEQYF.

J is TRBJ2-3 and V is TRBV5-1; 8 bases agree with TRBD2. The length of the CDR3 is 14 residues. From germline, CDR1 is SGHRS and CDR2 YFSETQ. V shed 4 bases and J 0 bases; nucleotides not matched to a gene: 1. Written as DNA, the CDR3 is TGCGCCAGCAGCCGGGAGGGTAGCACAGATACGCAGTATTTT. Its protein product is CASSREGSTDTQYF.

The CDR3 spells CASSSRQGSYNEQFF. In nucleotides, the CDR3 is TGTGCCAGTAGTTCTCGACAGGGAAGCTACAATGAGCAGTTCTTC. V usage is TRBV19 and J usage is TRBJ2-1, with 7 bases aligning to TRBD1. The germline gives CDR1 LNHDA, CDR2 SQIVND (reference sequence). After removal of 5 bases from V and 3 bases from J, the junction contained 7 bases not matched to a gene. The CDR3 loop spans 15 amino acids.

This clone was recorded a few times. The V gene is TRBV7-9, the J gene TRBJ2-5; 8 bases are a match to TRBD1. The CDR3 spans 15 residues. CDR1 is SEHNR, CDR2 FQNEAQ, per germline (reference sequence). J was trimmed by 4 bases and V by 4 bases; bases with no gene match: 8. The CDR3 is CASSSDRGGLETQYF. CDR3 nucleotides: TGTGCCAGCAGCTCAGACAGGGGAGGTTTAGAGACCCAGTACTTC.

The genes are TRBV7-3 and TRBJ2-2; 7 bases fit TRBD2. The V segment lost 6 bases and the J segment 7 bases; nucleotides outside the gene matches: 5. Germline-derived CDR1 and CDR2 are SGHTA and FQGTGA. The CDR3 is made up of 13 amino acids. The CDR3 coding sequence is TGTGCCAGCAGGGTCGCGGGAGTCGGGGAGCTGTTTTTT. Amino acid sequence: CASRVAGVGELFF.

The chain employs TRBV9 and TRBJ2-1, with a possible D match to TRBD2 (5 bases). The CDR3 sequence is 15 residues long. Trimming removed 2 bases from V and 5 bases from J, with 14 bases in between. Germline CDR1 is SGDLS and CDR2 is YYNGEE. The DNA of the CDR3 is TGTGCCAGCAGCGTGGAGGTGGTGCGGAACAATGAGCAGTTCTTC. Its protein is CASSVEVVRNNEQFF.

The rearrangement links TRBV30 to TRBJ2-4; D remains ambiguous. CDR3 length equals 15 residues. V lost 5 bases, J lost 1 base, and 15 bases lay in between. CDR1 is GTSNPN and CDR2 is SVGIG in the germline V gene (reference sequence). In DNA, the CDR3 is TGTGCCTGGGACGCTGGAGTTCTGGCCAAAAACATTCAGTACTTC. Translated, it gives CAWDAGVLAKNIQYF.